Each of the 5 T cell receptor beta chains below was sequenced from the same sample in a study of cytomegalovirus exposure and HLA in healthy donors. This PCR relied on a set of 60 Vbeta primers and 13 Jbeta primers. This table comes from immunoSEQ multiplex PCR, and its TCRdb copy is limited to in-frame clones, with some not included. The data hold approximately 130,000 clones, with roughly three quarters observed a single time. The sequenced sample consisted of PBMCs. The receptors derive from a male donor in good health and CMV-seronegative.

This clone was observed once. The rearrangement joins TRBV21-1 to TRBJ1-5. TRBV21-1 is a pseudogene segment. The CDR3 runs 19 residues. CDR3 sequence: CASSKDVGRLGEGSQPQHF. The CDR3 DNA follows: TGTGCCAGCAGCAAAGATGTAGGTAGGTTAGGGGAGGGGAGTCAGCCCCAGCATTTT.

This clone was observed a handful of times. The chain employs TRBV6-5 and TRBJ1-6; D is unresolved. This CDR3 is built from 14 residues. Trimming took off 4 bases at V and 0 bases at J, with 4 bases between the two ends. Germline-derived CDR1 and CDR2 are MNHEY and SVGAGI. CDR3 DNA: TGTGCCAGCAGTTTCAGCTCCTATAATTCACCCCTCCACTTT. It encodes CASSFSSYNSPLHF.

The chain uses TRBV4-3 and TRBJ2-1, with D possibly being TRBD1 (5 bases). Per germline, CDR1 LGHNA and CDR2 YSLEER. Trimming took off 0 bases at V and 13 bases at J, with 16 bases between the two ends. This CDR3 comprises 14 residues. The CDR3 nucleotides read TGCGCCAGCAGCCAAGATATTAAGGGGCGCAGACAGTTCTTC. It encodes CASSQDIKGRRQFF.

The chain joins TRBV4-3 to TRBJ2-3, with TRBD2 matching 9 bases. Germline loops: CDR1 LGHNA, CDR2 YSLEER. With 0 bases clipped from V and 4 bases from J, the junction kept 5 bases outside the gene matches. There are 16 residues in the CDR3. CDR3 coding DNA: TGCGCCAGCAGCCAAGATCGTGCGGGGGGGCCAGATACGCAGTATTTT. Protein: CASSQDRAGGPDTQYF.

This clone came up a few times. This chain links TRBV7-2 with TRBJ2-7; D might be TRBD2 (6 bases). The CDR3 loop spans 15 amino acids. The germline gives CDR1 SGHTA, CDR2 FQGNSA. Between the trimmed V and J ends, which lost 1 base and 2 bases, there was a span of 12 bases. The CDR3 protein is CASSLGGTGTYEQYF. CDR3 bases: TGTGCCAGCAGCTTAGGCGGGACGGGTACCTACGAGCAGTACTTC.